The 27 T cell receptor beta chains listed next were all sequenced from one sample in a study of control samples from healthy donors and cancer patients. The method was immunoSEQ multiplex PCR; TCRdb's version includes in-frame clones alone and lacks a portion of them. This sample has about 69,000 clones, with roughly 80% found just once. Sample: PBMCs. The receptor source for this set is a woman in her 50s with lung cancer.

This chain links TRBV5-6 with TRBJ1-1; D is uncertain. The CDR3 spans 14 residues. V lost 4 bases, J lost 3 bases, and 13 bases lay in between. The germline V gene encodes CDR1 SGHDT and CDR2 YYEEEE. CDR3 sequence (DNA): TGTGCCAGCAGCCAGCCCGGGAGGCACACTGAAGCTTTCTTT. Its protein is CASSQPGRHTEAFF.

This clone has just one count. The V and J genes are TRBV3-1 (or the pseudogene TRBV3-2) and TRBJ1-1; D call uncertain. The V gene lost 2 bases and the J gene lost 0 bases, with 1 base spanning the gap. The CDR3 has 12 amino acids. Germline V gives CDR1 LGHDT, CDR2 YNNKEL (reference sequence). The CDR3, as DNA: TGTGCCAGCAGCCAATTGAACACTGAAGCTTTCTTT. It encodes CASSQLNTEAFF.

The chain is built from TRBV12-3 or TRBV12-4 and TRBJ2-7, with D perhaps matching TRBD2 (5 bases). This CDR3 has 11 amino acids. The V gene lost 3 bases and the J gene lost 7 bases, with 7 bases spanning the gap. The DNA for the CDR3 is TGTGCCAGCAGTTTGCGAGGGGAGCAGTACTTC. This codes for CASSLRGEQYF.

This chain uses TRBV11-3 with TRBJ2-7, with D perhaps matching TRBD1 or TRBD2 (5 bases each). Germline values: CDR1 SGHNT, CDR2 YENEEA. The CDR3 sequence is 16 residues long. The V and J ends lost 1 base and 5 bases respectively, with 18 bases between them. CDR3 DNA sequence: TGTGCCAGCAGCTTAGGGGAGCCGGGACGGCGAAACGAGCAGTACTTC. Amino acid sequence: CASSLGEPGRRNEQYF.

The table lists this clone with a few counts. This chain uses TRBV7-2 with TRBJ2-1, with D tentatively TRBD2 (6 bases). The CDR3 is 15 amino acids. Germline V lookup: CDR1 SGHTA, CDR2 FQGNSA. Trimming shortened V by 1 base and J by 8 bases, and 15 bases separated the two germline ends. The chain's CDR3 is CASSLVDNRRDEQFF. The CDR3 nucleotides read TGTGCCAGCAGCTTAGTAGATAACAGGAGGGATGAGCAGTTCTTC.

The CDR3 sequence is CASSSRTSDETQYF. In DNA form, the CDR3 reads TGCGCCAGCAGCTCCCGGACTAGCGACGAGACCCAGTACTTC. The J gene is TRBJ2-5, the V gene TRBV5-1; 9 bases match TRBD2. The trim removed 3 bases at V and 5 bases at J, leaving 5 bases unmatched. The CDR3 totals 14 residues. CDR1 SGHRS and CDR2 YFSETQ come from the germline V gene.

The chain employs TRBV25-1 and TRBJ2-1; D might be TRBD1 or TRBD2, each matching 5 bases. Germline loops: CDR1 MGHDK, CDR2 SYGVNS. Trimming left V 3 bases short and J 0 bases short, with 15 bases between. This CDR3 comprises 17 residues. The CDR3: CASSDSRGRNSYNEQFF. The CDR3 DNA sequence: TGTGCCAGCAGTGATTCCCGGGGACGCAACTCCTACAATGAGCAGTTCTTC.

The chain couples TRBV7-8 to TRBJ2-7; D is perhaps TRBD1 or TRBD2 (5 bases each). The germline V gene has CDR1 SGHVS and CDR2 FQNEAQ. The CDR3 is 16 residues long. Trimming cost V 3 bases and J 2 bases, with 17 bases left between them. For the CDR3, the DNA is TGTGCCAGCAGCTTGGTAGGGACCGAAGTTCCCTACGAGCAGTACTTC. Residues: CASSLVGTEVPYEQYF.

The CDR3 sequence: CASSLETGEFSYEQYF. The CDR3 DNA follows: TGCGCCAGCAGCTTGGAGACAGGGGAATTCTCCTACGAGCAGTACTTC. The V and J genes are TRBV5-1 and TRBJ2-7; TRBD1 matches 8 bases. CDR1 SGHRS and CDR2 YFSETQ come from the germline V gene. The CDR3 is made up of 16 amino acids. Trimming took 0 bases from V and 0 from J; bases not matched to a gene: 5. The entire variable domain, with the rest obtained from reference TRBV5-1 and TRBJ2-7, is as follows: KAGVTQTPRYLIKTRGQQVTLSCSPISGHRSVSWYQQTPGQGLQFLFEYFSETQRNKGNFPGRFSGRQFSNSRSEMNVSTLELGDSALYLCASSLETGEFSYEQYFGPGTRLTVT.

The chain recombines TRBV4-1 with TRBJ1-1; D is uncertain. The V gene lost 0 bases and the J gene lost 2 bases, with 16 bases spanning the gap. Per germline, CDR1 MGHRA and CDR2 YSYEKL. The CDR3 loop spans 17 amino acids. This CDR3 is CASSQDRQRYFNTEAFF. CDR3 bases: TGCGCCAGCAGCCAAGATCGCCAGCGATACTTCAACACTGAAGCTTTCTTT.

V usage is TRBV24-1 and J usage is TRBJ1-1, with D perhaps matching TRBD1 (5 bases). This CDR3 spans 14 amino acids. V was shortened by 6 bases and J by 5 bases, with 15 bases between the two germline ends. Germline V gives CDR1 KGHDR, CDR2 SFDVKD. The CDR3 loop is CATSPNGPGTEAFF. DNA for the CDR3: TGTGCCACCAGTCCCAACGGGCCAGGGACTGAAGCTTTCTTT.

The rearrangement links TRBV5-1 to TRBJ2-1, with 8 bases lining up with TRBD2. V was clipped by 4 bases and J by 7 bases; unmatched bases: 10. CDR1 and CDR2 (germline): SGHRS, YFSETQ. CDR3 length: 15 amino acids. The CDR3 here is CASSLTPGGVNEQFF. The CDR3 DNA follows: TGCGCCAGCAGCCTAACCCCCGGGGGGGTAAATGAGCAGTTCTTC.

This chain connects TRBV18 to TRBJ2-2; 11 bases match TRBD1. Germline V gene data show CDR1 as KGHSH and CDR2 as LQKENI. With V trimmed by 3 bases and J by 5 bases, 11 bases remained unmatched. The CDR3 runs 18 residues. The CDR3 coding sequence is TGTGCCAGCTCACCCTCCATTACCGGGACAGGGGGAACCGGGGAGCTGTTTTTT. It yields the protein CASSPSITGTGGTGELFF.

The chain combines TRBV11-3 with TRBJ2-7; no firm D call. The V and J ends lost 3 bases and 3 bases respectively, with 9 bases between them. The CDR3 sequence is 13 residues long. Germline V CDR1 and CDR2: SGHNT, YENEEA. CDR3 nucleotides: TGTGCCAGCAGCTTGGAAGGCCTCTACGAGCAGTACTTC. Translating gives CASSLEGLYEQYF.

The chain joins TRBV7-2 to TRBJ1-5; D is unclear. Trimming shortened V by 0 bases and J by 16 bases, and 19 bases separated the two germline ends. Germline V gene sequence: CDR1 SGHTA, CDR2 FQGNSA. This CDR3 spans 14 amino acids. CDR3 bases: TGTGCCAGCAGCTTAGCCTACTTGGGTACAGTCCAACATTTT. Amino acids: CASSLAYLGTVQHF.

This clone was picked up one time. The J gene is TRBJ1-6, the V gene TRBV7-9, with D possibly matching TRBD1 (6 bases). The CDR3 contains 13 residues. Germline lookup yields CDR1 SEHNR and CDR2 FQNEAQ (reference sequence). V lost 3 bases and J 11 bases, leaving 11 bases between the germline ends. The CDR3 DNA reads TGTGCCAGCAGCTTGGGCAGGGGCACACCCCTCCACTTT. It translates to CASSLGRGTPLHF.

The chain carries TRBV19 and TRBJ2-5; D not certain. Looked up from germline, CDR1 is LNHDA and CDR2 is SQIVND (reference sequence). This CDR3 has 14 residues. Between the trimmed V and J ends, which lost 5 bases and 5 bases, there was a span of 15 bases. The CDR3 coding sequence is TGTGCCAGTAGTCTCAACGAGCTCCGGGAGACCCAGTACTTC. Its translation is CASSLNELRETQYF.

V gene TRBV9 combines with J gene TRBJ2-1; TRBD1 is a possible D gene (5 bases). CDR1 is SGDLS and CDR2 is YYNGEE in the germline V gene. Trimming pared 3 bases from V and 5 bases from J, leaving 12 bases between. The CDR3 consists of 14 residues. CDR3 amino acids: CASSATAFNNEQFF. For the CDR3, the DNA is TGTGCCAGCAGCGCGACAGCTTTCAACAATGAGCAGTTCTTC.

The J gene is TRBJ2-5, the V gene TRBV5-4; 7 positions match TRBD1. Germline V gene sequence: CDR1 SGHNT, CDR2 YYREEE (reference sequence). The ends lost 2 bases at V and 7 bases at J; junction bases unmatched: 5. The CDR3 has 13 amino acids. CDR3 in amino acids: CASSFEGAGTQYF. The CDR3 coding sequence is TGTGCCAGCAGCTTTGAGGGGGCGGGGACCCAGTACTTC.

The V and J genes are TRBV2 and TRBJ1-5; 10 bases match TRBD1. The CDR3 contains 16 residues. The trim removed 5 bases at V and 4 bases at J, leaving 8 bases unmatched. Germline loops: CDR1 SNHLY, CDR2 FYNNEI. CDR3 amino acids: CASSPRTGGGNQPQHF. In nucleotides, the CDR3 is TGTGCCAGCAGTCCAAGGACAGGGGGTGGGAATCAGCCCCAGCATTTT.

This clone was seen a single time. The rearrangement uses TRBV12-1 and TRBJ1-1. TRBV12-1 is given as a pseudogene. The CDR3 contains 15 residues. CDR3 nucleotides: TGTGCCAGCAGCTTTTTAGGTAGTGGGTACACTGAAGCTTTCTTT. Protein product: CASSFLGSGYTEAFF.

The chain is built from TRBV14 and TRBJ2-7, with no clear D. Per the germline V gene, CDR1 is SGHDN and CDR2 is FVKESK. The CDR3 extends over 14 amino acids. The V end lost 1 base, the J end lost 0 bases, and 7 bases lay between the germline ends. CDR3 protein: CASSQGWFSYEQYF. CDR3 DNA: TGTGCCAGCAGCCAAGGGTGGTTCTCCTACGAGCAGTACTTC.

This clone has just one count. The V call is TRBV7-3, the J call TRBJ1-1, with D unresolved. Germline CDR1 is SGHTA and CDR2 is FQGTGA. CDR3 length equals 15 residues. Trimming removed 5 bases at V and 3 bases at J, with 16 bases between. The CDR3 protein is CASSLLRAPDTEAFF. The CDR3 DNA reads TGTGCCAGCAGCCTGCTACGGGCCCCAGACACTGAAGCTTTCTTT.

The chain uses TRBV20-1 and TRBJ1-2, with unresolved D. CDR3 size: 11 residues. Trimming left V 0 bases short and J 8 bases short, with 7 bases between. Germline lookup yields CDR1 DFQATT and CDR2 SNEGSKA (reference sequence). In nucleotides, the CDR3 is TGCAGTGCTAGAGAATCTCTGGGCTACACCTTC. Amino acids: CSARESLGYTF.

The V and J genes are TRBV27 and TRBJ1-1, with D uncertain. V gave up 10 bases and J gave up 5 bases, with 11 bases separating them. CDR1 and CDR2 from the germline V gene are MNHEY and SMNVEV (reference sequence). The CDR3 sequence is 11 residues long. The CDR3 protein is CATLLGTEAFF. The CDR3 DNA is TGTGCCACCCTCCTGGGTACTGAAGCTTTCTTT.

The V gene is TRBV4-1, the J gene TRBJ2-7; 8 nucleotides align to TRBD1. Trimming cost V 1 base and J 7 bases; bases outside gene matches: 15. Germline CDR1 reads MGHRA; CDR2 reads YSYEKL. The CDR3 covers 17 residues. Here the CDR3 reads CASSQAASGTGAGEQYF. CDR3 DNA sequence: TGCGCCAGCAGCCAAGCGGCTTCCGGGACAGGCGCAGGAGAGCAGTACTTC.

The CDR3 is CASSPGATVHEQYF. Here the CDR3 DNA reads TGTGCCAGCAGCCCAGGGGCTACAGTCCACGAGCAGTACTTC. V usage is TRBV6-5 and J usage is TRBJ2-7, with TRBD1 as a possible D gene (6 bases). Germline V gives CDR1 MNHEY, CDR2 SVGAGI. The CDR3 spans 14 residues. The ends were cut back, 6 bases at V and 5 bases at J, with 17 bases in the middle.